Listed below are T cell receptor beta chains from one sample, sequenced in a study of blood T cell repertoires in COVID-19. TCRdb's copy holds only in-frame clones and misses some; the assay was immunoSEQ multiplex PCR. Of tens of thousands of clones in the sample, approximately 78% were seen once. The sequenced sample consisted of peripheral blood. The receptor source for this set is a woman aged 55-70 years with acute or convalescent COVID-19. CDR3s include the opening cysteine and the closing phenylalanine or tryptophan. Fields, in order: V gene, clone size, J gene, D gene, CDR3 protein, CDR3 DNA. A D gene is named only where the DNA matches it firmly. Clone size is stated in some rows and not others, as once, few, many or a class when expanded.

V gene: TRBV19
clone size: .
J gene: TRBJ2-1
D gene: TRBD2
CDR3 protein: CASSIPSGGAVAYNEQFF
CDR3 DNA: TGTGCCAGTAGTATCCCCAGCGGGGGGGCTGTCGCCTACAATGAGCAGTTCTTC

V gene: TRBV28
clone size: .
J gene: TRBJ2-3
D gene: TRBD1
CDR3 protein: CASSWGQEGGTQYF
CDR3 DNA: TGTGCCAGCAGTTGGGGACAGGAGGGTGGTACGCAGTATTTT

V gene: TRBV28
clone size: .
J gene: TRBJ1-2
D gene: .
CDR3 protein: CASDPGGSGYGYTF
CDR3 DNA: TGTGCCAGCGATCCAGGTGGGTCGGGGTATGGCTACACCTTC

V gene: TRBV9
clone size: .
J gene: TRBJ2-3
D gene: .
CDR3 protein: CASCYQGTDTQYF
CDR3 DNA: TGTGCCAGCTGCTACCAGGGCACAGATACGCAGTATTTT

V gene: TRBV5-4
clone size: .
J gene: TRBJ1-6
D gene: TRBD1
CDR3 protein: CASSLPTGLTPLHF
CDR3 DNA: TGTGCCAGCAGCTTGCCGACAGGGCTGACACCCCTCCACTTT

V gene: TRBV6-5
clone size: once
J gene: TRBJ1-2
D gene: .
CDR3 protein: CATKEGYYGYTF
CDR3 DNA: TGTGCCACCAAGGAGGGATACTATGGCTACACCTTC

V gene: TRBV10-3
clone size: .
J gene: TRBJ2-1
D gene: TRBD2
CDR3 protein: CAINHGTSGDLNEQFF
CDR3 DNA: TGTGCCATCAACCATGGGACTAGCGGGGACCTCAATGAGCAGTTCTTC

V gene: TRBV7-6
clone size: .
J gene: TRBJ1-1
D gene: TRBD1
CDR3 protein: CASSKETGGTEAFF
CDR3 DNA: TGTGCCAGCAGCAAAGAAACAGGGGGCACTGAAGCTTTCTTT

V gene: TRBV2
clone size: once
J gene: TRBJ1-2
D gene: TRBD1
CDR3 protein: CASSVLQGGYGYTF
CDR3 DNA: TGTGCCAGCAGCGTGCTACAGGGGGGCTATGGCTACACCTTC

V gene: TRBV12-5
clone size: once
J gene: TRBJ1-5
D gene: .
CDR3 protein: CASGPQSYGPNQPQHF
CDR3 DNA: TGTGCTAGTGGTCCGCAGTCTTATGGCCCCAATCAGCCCCAGCATTTT

V gene: TRBV6-2/TRBV6-3
clone size: few
J gene: TRBJ2-7
D gene: .
CDR3 protein: CASSSSNEQYF
CDR3 DNA: TGTGCCAGCAGTTCGAGTAACGAGCAGTACTTC

V gene: TRBV29-1
clone size: .
J gene: TRBJ1-1
D gene: .
CDR3 protein: CSVEGERATEAFF
CDR3 DNA: TGCAGCGTTGAAGGCGAGAGGGCCACTGAAGCTTTCTTT

V gene: TRBV24-1
clone size: once
J gene: TRBJ2-3
D gene: .
CDR3 protein: CATSDTDTTDTQYF
CDR3 DNA: TGTGCCACCTCGGATACAGATACCACAGATACGCAGTATTTT

V gene: TRBV5-1
clone size: few
J gene: TRBJ2-1
D gene: .
CDR3 protein: CASSYGGLNNEQFF
CDR3 DNA: TGCGCCAGCAGCTACGGGGGGCTCAACAATGAGCAGTTCTTC

V gene: TRBV28
clone size: .
J gene: TRBJ1-1
D gene: TRBD1
CDR3 protein: CASRYAGGAGAFF
CDR3 DNA: TGTGCCAGCAGGTATGCAGGGGGCGCGGGAGCTTTCTTT

V gene: TRBV5-1
clone size: .
J gene: TRBJ2-4
D gene: .
CDR3 protein: CASSEEPGIAKNIQYF
CDR3 DNA: TGCGCCAGCAGCGAAGAACCCGGGATAGCCAAAAACATTCAGTACTTC

V gene: TRBV6-5
clone size: .
J gene: TRBJ2-1
D gene: TRBD2
CDR3 protein: CASRIVAGAGNEQFF
CDR3 DNA: TGTGCCAGCAGGATTGTAGCGGGGGCTGGGAATGAGCAGTTCTTC

V gene: TRBV7-9
clone size: .
J gene: TRBJ1-1
D gene: TRBD1
CDR3 protein: CASSRQGIGEAFF
CDR3 DNA: TGTGCCAGCAGTCGACAGGGGATCGGAGAAGCTTTCTTT

V gene: TRBV7-2
clone size: .
J gene: TRBJ2-4
D gene: TRBD2
CDR3 protein: CASSPSGGLGKNIQYF
CDR3 DNA: TGTGCCAGCAGCCCTAGCGGGGGGTTGGGCAAAAACATTCAGTACTTC

V gene: TRBV6-5
clone size: .
J gene: TRBJ1-2
D gene: TRBD1
CDR3 protein: CASSGGQTYGYTF
CDR3 DNA: TGTGCCAGCAGCGGGGGACAGACTTATGGCTACACCTTC

V gene: TRBV3-1/TRBV3-2
clone size: .
J gene: TRBJ1-6
D gene: .
CDR3 protein: CASSQDEQGFSPLHF
CDR3 DNA: TGTGCCAGCAGCCAGGATGAACAGGGTTTTTCACCCCTCCACTTT

V gene: TRBV18
clone size: .
J gene: TRBJ1-2
D gene: .
CDR3 protein: CASLPHQDSYGYTF
CDR3 DNA: TGTGCCAGCTTACCGCATCAGGATTCCTATGGCTACACCTTC

V gene: TRBV5-6
clone size: .
J gene: TRBJ2-5
D gene: .
CDR3 protein: CASSFIRRQETQYF
CDR3 DNA: TGTGCCAGCAGCTTTATTAGGCGGCAAGAGACCCAGTACTTC

V gene: TRBV7-9
clone size: .
J gene: TRBJ1-4
D gene: .
CDR3 protein: CASSSNRDPATNEKLFF
CDR3 DNA: TGTGCCAGCAGCTCTAACAGGGATCCAGCAACTAATGAAAAACTGTTTTTT

V gene: TRBV7-2
clone size: once
J gene: TRBJ1-2
D gene: .
CDR3 protein: CASSLDRNNYGYTF
CDR3 DNA: TGTGCCAGCAGCTTAGACAGGAATAACTATGGCTACACCTTC

V gene: TRBV12-5
clone size: .
J gene: TRBJ1-5
D gene: TRBD1
CDR3 protein: CASGPGDRGVNRDQPQHF
CDR3 DNA: TGTGCTAGTGGTCCCGGAGACAGGGGGGTAAATCGGGATCAGCCCCAGCATTTT

V gene: TRBV6-1
clone size: .
J gene: TRBJ2-6
D gene: TRBD1
CDR3 protein: CASSDVKTGGTGANVLTF
CDR3 DNA: TGTGCCAGCAGTGATGTCAAGACAGGGGGCACTGGGGCCAACGTCCTGACTTTC

V gene: TRBV5-5
clone size: .
J gene: TRBJ2-4
D gene: .
CDR3 protein: CASSYGKTDIQYF
CDR3 DNA: TGTGCCAGCAGCTATGGCAAGACAGACATTCAGTACTTC

V gene: TRBV5-1
clone size: .
J gene: TRBJ2-5
D gene: TRBD1
CDR3 protein: CASSPGTGGAETQYF
CDR3 DNA: TGCGCCAGCAGCCCGGGGACAGGGGGCGCGGAGACCCAGTACTTC

V gene: TRBV24-1
clone size: .
J gene: TRBJ2-5
D gene: .
CDR3 protein: CATRAGDFSWETQYF
CDR3 DNA: TGTGCCACCAGGGCAGGGGATTTTTCTTGGGAGACCCAGTACTTC

V gene: TRBV29-1
clone size: .
J gene: TRBJ1-2
D gene: .
CDR3 protein: CSVGDTGYSF
CDR3 DNA: TGCAGCGTTGGAGACACCGGTTATTCCTTC

V gene: TRBV6-6
clone size: .
J gene: TRBJ1-1
D gene: TRBD1
CDR3 protein: CASSPGTGGRTEAFF
CDR3 DNA: TGTGCCAGCAGTCCCGGGACAGGGGGCAGGACTGAAGCTTTCTTT

V gene: TRBV4-1
clone size: .
J gene: TRBJ1-1
D gene: .
CDR3 protein: CASSQDGGPRTEAFF
CDR3 DNA: TGCGCCAGCAGCCAAGATGGAGGGCCACGCACTGAAGCTTTCTTT

V gene: TRBV7-2
clone size: .
J gene: TRBJ1-6
D gene: .
CDR3 protein: CASSLQGRIDSPLHF
CDR3 DNA: TGTGCCAGCAGCCTACAGGGACGAATTGATTCACCCCTCCACTTT

V gene: TRBV5-1
clone size: .
J gene: TRBJ2-5
D gene: TRBD2
CDR3 protein: CASSPSGALTQYF
CDR3 DNA: TGCGCCAGCAGCCCGAGCGGGGCGCTGACCCAGTACTTC

V gene: TRBV6-1
clone size: .
J gene: TRBJ2-7
D gene: .
CDR3 protein: CASSEAQQVGEQYF
CDR3 DNA: TGTGCCAGCAGTGAAGCGCAACAGGTAGGCGAGCAGTACTTC

V gene: TRBV24-1
clone size: .
J gene: TRBJ2-1
D gene: .
CDR3 protein: CATSGAGAGLNEQFF
CDR3 DNA: TGTGCCACCAGTGGGGCAGGGGCAGGGTTGAATGAGCAGTTCTTC

V gene: TRBV6-5
clone size: .
J gene: TRBJ2-3
D gene: .
CDR3 protein: CASSRRTGPGDTQYF
CDR3 DNA: TGTGCCAGCAGTCGGCGAACAGGGCCTGGAGATACGCAGTATTTT

V gene: TRBV5-1
clone size: .
J gene: TRBJ1-5
D gene: TRBD1
CDR3 protein: CASSLDLAGGDQPQHF
CDR3 DNA: TGCGCCAGCAGCTTGGATCTGGCAGGGGGCGATCAGCCCCAGCATTTT

V gene: TRBV19
clone size: once
J gene: TRBJ1-6
D gene: .
CDR3 protein: CASQDRDTISSPLHF
CDR3 DNA: TGTGCCAGTCAGGACCGGGACACCATAAGTTCACCCCTCCACTTT

V gene: TRBV9
clone size: .
J gene: TRBJ2-3
D gene: TRBD2
CDR3 protein: CASSVEVAGGTDTQYF
CDR3 DNA: TGTGCCAGCAGCGTAGAGGTAGCGGGGGGCACAGATACGCAGTATTTT

V gene: TRBV5-4
clone size: once
J gene: TRBJ2-1
D gene: TRBD2
CDR3 protein: CASSYEAGATTYNEQFF
CDR3 DNA: TGTGCCAGCAGCTATGAAGCGGGGGCGACAACATACAATGAGCAGTTCTTC

V gene: TRBV27
clone size: once
J gene: TRBJ1-2
D gene: TRBD1
CDR3 protein: CASRRTIQGAHNGYTF
CDR3 DNA: TGTGCCAGCAGACGGACTATTCAGGGGGCGCATAATGGCTACACCTTC

V gene: TRBV14
clone size: .
J gene: TRBJ2-1
D gene: .
CDR3 protein: CASSQDIASAYNEQFF
CDR3 DNA: TGTGCCAGCAGCCAAGATATAGCTAGTGCTTACAATGAGCAGTTCTTC

V gene: TRBV23-1
clone size: .
J gene: TRBJ1-2
D gene: TRBD1
CDR3 protein: CASKEGAYYGYTF
CDR3 DNA: TGCGCCAGCAAAGAGGGGGCTTACTATGGCTACACCTTC

V gene: TRBV15
clone size: .
J gene: TRBJ2-2
D gene: TRBD1
CDR3 protein: CATSRPDRGRDTGELFF
CDR3 DNA: TGTGCCACCAGCAGACCGGACAGGGGGCGGGACACCGGGGAGCTGTTTTTT

V gene: TRBV24-1
clone size: .
J gene: TRBJ2-5
D gene: .
CDR3 protein: CATSDFSRDGQETQYF
CDR3 DNA: TGTGCCACCAGTGATTTTAGCAGGGATGGGCAGGAGACCCAGTACTTC

V gene: TRBV29-1
clone size: .
J gene: TRBJ2-2
D gene: .
CDR3 protein: CSVDRTNTGELFF
CDR3 DNA: TGCAGCGTCGACAGGACGAACACCGGGGAGCTGTTTTTT

V gene: TRBV5-1
clone size: .
J gene: TRBJ2-7
D gene: .
CDR3 protein: CASSEGHLSSYEQYF
CDR3 DNA: TGCGCCAGCAGCGAGGGCCACTTGAGCTCCTACGAGCAGTACTTC

V gene: TRBV3-1/TRBV3-2
clone size: .
J gene: TRBJ2-7
D gene: .
CDR3 protein: CASSLRSPGAEQYF
CDR3 DNA: TGTGCCAGCAGCCTCAGGAGTCCAGGGGCCGAGCAGTACTTC

V gene: TRBV23-1
clone size: .
J gene: TRBJ2-3
D gene: .
CDR3 protein: CASSQSGRQGF
CDR3 DNA: TGCGCCAGCAGTCAATCGGGGCGTCAGGGGTTT

V gene: TRBV2
clone size: .
J gene: TRBJ1-2
D gene: TRBD1
CDR3 protein: CASSRTGYGYTF
CDR3 DNA: TGTGCCAGCAGCCGGACAGGCTATGGCTACACCTTC

V gene: TRBV29-1
clone size: .
J gene: TRBJ2-7
D gene: TRBD2
CDR3 protein: CSVVSGGAGEQYF
CDR3 DNA: TGCAGCGTTGTGAGCGGGGGGGCGGGAGAGCAGTACTTC

V gene: TRBV10-3
clone size: .
J gene: TRBJ1-5
D gene: TRBD1
CDR3 protein: CAISEGQGYNQPQHF
CDR3 DNA: TGTGCCATCAGTGAGGGACAGGGGTACAATCAGCCCCAGCATTTT

V gene: TRBV10-3
clone size: .
J gene: TRBJ1-1
D gene: .
CDR3 protein: CAISEPARGAFF
CDR3 DNA: TGTGCCATCAGTGAGCCTGCCCGAGGAGCTTTCTTT

V gene: TRBV6-5
clone size: .
J gene: TRBJ1-1
D gene: .
CDR3 protein: CASSLNTENTEAFF
CDR3 DNA: TGTGCCAGCAGTCTAAATACCGAGAACACTGAAGCTTTCTTT

V gene: TRBV7-9
clone size: .
J gene: TRBJ1-1
D gene: .
CDR3 protein: CASSQPTGNTEAFF
CDR3 DNA: TGTGCCAGCAGCCAGCCGACAGGAAACACTGAAGCTTTCTTT

V gene: TRBV25-1
clone size: .
J gene: TRBJ1-5
D gene: TRBD1
CDR3 protein: CASSEPPGGARQPQHF
CDR3 DNA: TGTGCCAGCAGTGAACCGCCAGGGGGCGCTCGGCAGCCCCAGCATTTT